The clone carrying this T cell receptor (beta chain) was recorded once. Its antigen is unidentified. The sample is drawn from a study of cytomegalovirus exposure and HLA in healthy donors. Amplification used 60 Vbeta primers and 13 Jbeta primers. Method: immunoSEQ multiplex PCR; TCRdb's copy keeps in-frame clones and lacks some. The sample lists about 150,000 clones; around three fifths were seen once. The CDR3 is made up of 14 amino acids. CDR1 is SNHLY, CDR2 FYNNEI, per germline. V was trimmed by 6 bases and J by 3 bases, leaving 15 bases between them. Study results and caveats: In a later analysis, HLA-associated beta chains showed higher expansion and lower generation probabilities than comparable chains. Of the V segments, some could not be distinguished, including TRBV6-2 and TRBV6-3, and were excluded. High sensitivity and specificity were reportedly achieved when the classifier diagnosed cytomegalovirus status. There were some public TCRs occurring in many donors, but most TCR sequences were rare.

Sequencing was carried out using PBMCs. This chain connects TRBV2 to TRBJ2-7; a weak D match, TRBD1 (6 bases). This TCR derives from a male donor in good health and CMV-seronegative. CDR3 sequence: CASRSVPTGYEQYF. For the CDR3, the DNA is TGTGCCAGCAGGTCTGTGCCGACAGGCTACGAGCAGTACTTC.